This T cell receptor (beta chain) was found in a study of cytomegalovirus exposure and HLA in healthy donors. Whole-study findings and limits: TCR beta V- and J-gene trimming was later associated with a missense DCLRE1C variant. There were reportedly fewer N-insertions in an Asian-associated ancestry cluster than the roughly 700-donor mean, in a later analysis. For most TCR beta V segments, an earlier analysis put the productive rate at about 90% or about 30% of the time. Available immune exposure information was restricted to CMV serostatus only.

To note about this clone: Its target is unknown.

The PCR contained 60 Vbeta and 13 Jbeta primers. Assay: immunoSEQ multiplex PCR; the TCRdb copy retains only in-frame clones and omits some. This sample yields some 160,000 clones, of which roughly 82% are seen a single time; 1.5% to 2% belongs to the top ten. This receptor was taken from a woman aged 25 to 45 in good health and CMV-seronegative. Sequenced sample: PBMCs.

Here the CDR3 reads CAISSRDSGSPYEQYF. The CDR3, as DNA: TGTGCCATCAGTTCCCGGGATAGCGGGAGTCCCTACGAGCAGTACTTC. The chain is built from TRBV10-3 and TRBJ2-7, with TRBD2 matching 9 bases. From germline, CDR1 is ENHRY and CDR2 SYGVKD. This CDR3 is built from 16 residues. V shed 5 bases, J shed 2 bases, and the junction held 10 bases outside the gene matches.